This entry describes one T cell receptor beta chain. No antigen is known for it. The data stem from a study of shared clonotypes between healthy human individuals. Study summary: Three plates each covered CD4 naive and memory; CD8 naive two, CD8 memory one.

This CDR3 region has 14 residues. V was cut by 7 bases and J by 7 bases, with 17 bases left in between. Germline V CDR1 and CDR2: SGHRS, YFSETQ. The protocol was immunoSEQ multiplex PCR, while the TCRdb copy is restricted to in-frame clones and leaves out a portion. The sample holds more than 550,000 clones, about 92% seen once. Naive CD8 cells, CD45RO-negative and positively selected for CCR7, excluded terminally differentiated effector memory CD45RA+ cells. Points from the study as a whole: In having few donors, the study represented limited genetic and exposure-history diversity.

Sequencing was done on a sample of naive CD8+ T cells sorted from blood. V is TRBV5-1 and J is TRBJ2-2, with a tentative D call TRBD1 (6 bases). The receptor's source is a young man in good health. The CDR3 reads CASQEGVFGGELFF. The CDR3 DNA is TGCGCCAGCCAAGAGGGGGTTTTCGGCGGGGAGCTGTTTTTT.